The T cell receptor beta chain under discussion was sequenced for a study of cytomegalovirus exposure and HLA in healthy donors. The wider study: There were about 86 million unique TCRs (from HLA-typed donors) in an early data release.

This clone has more than one count but fewer than ten. The antigen is not known. PCR amplification relied on 60 Vbeta primers (plus 13 Jbeta primers). Clones were read by immunoSEQ multiplex PCR, and TCRdb kept only the in-frame ones, dropping some. The data hold tens of thousands of clones, with about 72% observed a single time. The study's findings and limits: V- and J-gene trimming in TCR beta was tied to a missense DCLRE1C variant by an analysis performed later. Accurate predictions that matched the HLA-A and HLA-B alleles of most subjects were reportedly made from TCR beta sequences. Among TCR beta chains of equal frequency, HLA-associated ones were more clonally expanded in a later analysis.

The V and J ends lost 4 bases and 5 bases respectively, with 17 bases between them. The germline V gene has CDR1 MDHEN and CDR2 SYDVKM. The CDR3 consists of 16 residues. The source material was PBMCs. The chain links TRBV28 to TRBJ1-4; D possibly corresponds to TRBD1 (6 bases). The receptor was isolated from a middle-aged woman in good health and CMV-seropositive. This CDR3 reads CASSYSSRGRNEKLFF. CDR3 nucleotides: TGTGCCAGCAGTTATTCCTCCAGGGGACGCAATGAAAAACTGTTTTTT.